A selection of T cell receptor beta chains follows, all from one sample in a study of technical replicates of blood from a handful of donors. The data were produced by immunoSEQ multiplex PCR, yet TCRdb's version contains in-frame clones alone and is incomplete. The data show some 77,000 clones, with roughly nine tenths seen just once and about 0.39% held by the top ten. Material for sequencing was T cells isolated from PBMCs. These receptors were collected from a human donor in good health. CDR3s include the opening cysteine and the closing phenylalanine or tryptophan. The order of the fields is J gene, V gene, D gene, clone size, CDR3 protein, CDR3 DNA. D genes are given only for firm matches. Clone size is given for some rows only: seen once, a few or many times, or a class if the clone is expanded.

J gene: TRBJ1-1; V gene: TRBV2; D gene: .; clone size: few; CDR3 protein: CASTGLPEAFF; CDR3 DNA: TGTGCCTCTACAGGTCTACCTGAAGCTTTCTTT
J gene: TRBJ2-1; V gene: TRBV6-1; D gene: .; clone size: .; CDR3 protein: CASSRLGSYNEQFF; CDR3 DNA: TGTGCCAGTTCACGACTGGGCTCCTACAATGAGCAGTTCTTC
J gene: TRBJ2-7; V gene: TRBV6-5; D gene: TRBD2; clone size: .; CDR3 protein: CASSALAAPYEQYF; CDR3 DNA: TGTGCCAGCAGCGCGCTAGCGGCTCCCTACGAGCAGTACTTC
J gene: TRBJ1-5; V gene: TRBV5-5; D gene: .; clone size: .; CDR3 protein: CASSLGPYSNQPQHF; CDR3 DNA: TGTGCCAGCAGCTTGGGCCCCTATAGCAATCAGCCCCAGCATTTT
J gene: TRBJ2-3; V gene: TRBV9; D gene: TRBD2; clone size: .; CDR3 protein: CASSGTGTGASGDASTDTQYF; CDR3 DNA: TGTGCCAGCAGCGGCACAGGAACTGGAGCTAGCGGGGATGCTAGCACAGATACGCAGTATTTT
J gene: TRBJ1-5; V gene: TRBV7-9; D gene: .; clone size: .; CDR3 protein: CASSLEGGGNQPQHF; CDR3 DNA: TGTGCCAGCAGCTTAGAGGGCGGGGGAAATCAGCCCCAGCATTTT
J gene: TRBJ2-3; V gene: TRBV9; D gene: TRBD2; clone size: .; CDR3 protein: CASSASVGGITDTQYF; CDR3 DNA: TGTGCCAGCAGCGCCTCGGTCGGGGGGATCACAGATACGCAGTATTTT
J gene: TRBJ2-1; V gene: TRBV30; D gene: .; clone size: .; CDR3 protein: CAWSVAAPYNEQFF; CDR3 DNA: TGTGCCTGGAGTGTAGCGGCCCCCTACAATGAGCAGTTCTTC
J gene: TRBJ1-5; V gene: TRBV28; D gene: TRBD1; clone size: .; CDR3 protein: CASMDRKPQHF; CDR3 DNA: TGTGCCAGCATGGACAGGAAGCCCCAGCATTTT
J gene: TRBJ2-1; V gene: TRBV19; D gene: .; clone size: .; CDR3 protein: CASSSTSNEQFF; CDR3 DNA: TGTGCCAGTAGTAGCACTAGCAATGAGCAGTTCTTC
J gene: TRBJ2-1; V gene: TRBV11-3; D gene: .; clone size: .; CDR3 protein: CASSIVGDEQFF; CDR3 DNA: TGTGCCAGCAGCATTGTGGGCGATGAGCAGTTCTTC
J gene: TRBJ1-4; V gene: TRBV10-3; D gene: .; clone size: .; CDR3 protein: CAISESEGTNEKLFF; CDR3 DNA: TGTGCCATCAGTGAGTCTGAGGGAACTAATGAAAAACTGTTTTTT
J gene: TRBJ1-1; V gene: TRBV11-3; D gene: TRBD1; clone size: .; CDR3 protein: CASSYTGGTEAFF; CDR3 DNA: TGTGCCAGCAGTTATACAGGGGGCACTGAAGCTTTCTTT
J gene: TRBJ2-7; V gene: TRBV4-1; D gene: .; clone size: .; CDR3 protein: CASSQGPGTSYEQYF; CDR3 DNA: TGCGCCAGCAGCCAAGGACCTGGGACTTCCTACGAGCAGTACTTC
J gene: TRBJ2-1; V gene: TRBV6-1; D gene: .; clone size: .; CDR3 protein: CASSEGTPYNEQFF; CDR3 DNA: TGTGCCAGCAGTGAGGGGACACCCTACAATGAGCAGTTCTTC
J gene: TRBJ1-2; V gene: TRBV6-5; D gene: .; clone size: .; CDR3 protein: CASSYYKPGGDGYTF; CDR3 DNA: TGTGCCAGCAGTTATTACAAACCGGGGGGCGATGGCTACACCTTC
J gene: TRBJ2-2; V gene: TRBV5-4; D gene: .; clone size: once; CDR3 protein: CASSSPAGLNTGELFF; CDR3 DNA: TGTGCCAGCAGCTCCCCGGCGGGCCTGAACACCGGGGAGCTGTTTTTT
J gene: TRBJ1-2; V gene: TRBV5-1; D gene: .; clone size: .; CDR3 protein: CASRVINYGYTF; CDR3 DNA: TGCGCCAGTCGGGTTATTAACTATGGCTACACCTTC
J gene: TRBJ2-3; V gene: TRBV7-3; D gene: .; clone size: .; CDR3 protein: CASSLTSGDTQYF; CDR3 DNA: TGTGCCAGCAGCTTAACGTCGGGGGATACGCAGTATTTT
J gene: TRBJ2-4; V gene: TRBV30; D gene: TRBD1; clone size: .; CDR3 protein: CAWTKGAQGNIQYF; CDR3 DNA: TGTGCCTGGACGAAGGGGGCGCAGGGAAACATTCAGTACTTC